Reported below is one T cell receptor beta chain. The entry originates in a study of shared clonotypes between healthy human individuals. As for the study in general: Each donor's CD8 memory used one plate, CD8 naive two, each CD4 subset three.

The protocol was immunoSEQ multiplex PCR, while the TCRdb copy is restricted to in-frame clones and leaves out a portion. The table lists under 1,900,000 clones, roughly 98.5% of them singletons. The TCR originated in a young man in good health. The sequenced sample consisted of naive CD4+ T cells sorted from blood. The sample's subset: CD45RA+ positively selected.

The CDR3 DNA reads TGTGCCAGCAGTTTCCTCGAAGACGAATCCACAGATACGCAGTATTTT. Protein: CASSFLEDESTDTQYF. The chain combines TRBV28 with TRBJ2-3; no clear D gene. Trimming took off 3 bases at V and 2 bases at J, with 15 bases between the two ends. The CDR3 is made up of 16 amino acids. Looked up from germline, CDR1 is MDHEN and CDR2 is SYDVKM.